This T cell receptor beta chain is drawn from a study of CD8 T cells in ankylosing spondylitis. General study results and limits: For ankylosing spondylitis blood, a TCR beta motif of under ten highly homologous variants appeared characteristic. Relatively rare in peripheral blood, disease-linked clones were also CD8+.

The CDR3 loop spans 15 amino acids. Looked up from germline, CDR1 is MDHEN and CDR2 is SYDVKM. V was clipped by 6 bases and J by 0 bases, with 14 bases between them. Quantitative 5'-RACE with molecular barcodes was used to make the TCR beta libraries. TCRdb fed the 5' RACE reads into MiXCR, producing one record per CDR3 protein. Of 250,000 or so distinct CDR3 sequences listed, roughly 25% are singletons. This clonotype was found many times. No antigen is known for it. This sequence was found in a male donor with ankylosing spondylitis or in good health (not recorded which). The V and J genes are TRBV28 and TRBJ1-1; D may be TRBD1 (6 bases). The material sequenced was blood, either unsorted or a sorted T cell fraction (not recorded which). The CDR3 is CASRPGGALNTEAFF. The CDR3, as DNA: TGTGCCAGCAGGCCGGGGGGGGCCCTGAACACTGAAGCTTTCTTT.